This TCR beta chain was retrieved from a study of neoadjuvant anti-PD-1 for oral cavity cancer. CDR1 MNHEY and CDR2 SVGAGI come from the germline V gene. The CDR3 is 15 amino acids. V lost 5 bases, J lost 0 bases, and 11 bases lay in between. This clone has only a few counts. Sequenced by immunoSEQ multiplex PCR; TCRdb stores in-frame clones only, minus some. The table has 15,000 to 20,000 clones, about 59% seen once. This chain connects TRBV6-5 to TRBJ1-3; D possibly corresponds to TRBD1 (5 bases). Sequences were derived from PBMCs, sampled before nivolumab (anti-PD-1) treatment. The clonotype comes from a person aged 35-79 years with oral cavity squamous cell carcinoma. The CDR3 loop reads CASSRAGPSGNTIYF. The CDR3 region has the DNA TGTGCCAGCAGTCGGGCGGGGCCCTCTGGAAACACCATATATTTT.